This is a list of T cell receptor beta chains from one sample in a study of cytotoxic CD8 clonotypes in ibrutinib-treated CLL. Libraries were prepared by immunoSEQ multiplex PCR; TCRdb keeps only in-frame clonotypes and omits some of them. The sample includes 15,000 to 20,000 clones, 81% of them seen just once. The sequencing used PBMCs, collected before ibrutinib treatment. The receptors derive from a human donor with chronic lymphocytic leukemia. Both conserved end residues are part of each CDR3. The size entry is marked missing in some rows and otherwise reads once, few, many or a size class.

J: TRBJ1-3
V: TRBV6-5
size: few
CDR3: CASSRLASGNTIYF

J: TRBJ2-1
V: TRBV18
size: few
CDR3: CASSPYLADYNEQFF

J: TRBJ2-1
V: TRBV25-1
size: -
CDR3: CASSDYGTGTYNEQFF

J: TRBJ2-2
V: TRBV15
size: -
CDR3: CATSRDSEFTGELFF

J: TRBJ2-7
V: TRBV6-1
size: -
CDR3: CASSEAERNGYF

J: TRBJ2-2
V: TRBV6-4
size: -
CDR3: CASSDGTGVPGELFF

J: TRBJ1-1
V: TRBV11-3
size: once
CDR3: CASSLGQRDTEAFF

J: TRBJ2-3
V: TRBV11-3
size: -
CDR3: CASSLAGGPTQYF

J: TRBJ2-6
V: TRBV10-3
size: -
CDR3: CAISRSGGRSSGANVLTF

J: TRBJ2-5
V: TRBV7-2
size: medium-sized
CDR3: CASSLARQETQYF

J: TRBJ1-5
V: TRBV21-1
size: -
CDR3: CASSKEARLLHQPQHF

J: TRBJ1-1
V: TRBV2
size: -
CDR3: CASRSGGVNEAFF

J: TRBJ1-5
V: TRBV19
size: once
CDR3: CASRSGGRGNQPQHF

J: TRBJ2-2
V: TRBV7-2
size: -
CDR3: CASSTPLGRTGELFF

J: TRBJ1-2
V: TRBV18
size: -
CDR3: CASSPVDRTNYGYTF

J: TRBJ1-4
V: TRBV5-4
size: -
CDR3: CASSSGQGGATNEKLFF

J: TRBJ1-2
V: TRBV2
size: few
CDR3: CASRNRQMGGIRGYTF

J: TRBJ1-2
V: TRBV5-6
size: -
CDR3: CASSPWGARGYTF